The source of this T cell receptor beta chain is a study of regulatory T cells in long-lasting Graves disease. The time point denotes: persistent/refractory GD, antithyroid drugs over 5 years with positive TRAb. RNA extracted from PBMCs served as the sequencing template. CDR3 size: 12 residues. Germline V CDR1 and CDR2: DFQATT, SNEGSKA (reference sequence). Relying on iRepertoire HTBI primers and Arm-PCR of CDR3 regions, the team built TCR beta libraries. TCRdb passed the multiplex PCR reads through MiXCR, listing each CDR3 protein once. This table holds roughly 400,000 distinct CDR3 sequences, roughly 21% found once. This clonotype was seen many times.

The chain recombines TRBV20-1 with TRBJ1-2; 9 nucleotides align to TRBD1. This specimen consisted of peripheral blood mononuclear cells (PBMCs), obtained when the disease was refractory, from a patient treated with antithyroid drugs. The clonotype originates from a female donor with Graves disease. CDR3 DNA: TGCATCGTAGGGACAGGGTTTTCTGAGCACACCTTC. This codes for CIVGTGFSEHTF.